This TCR beta chain appears in the sequencing data of a study of blood T cell repertoires in COVID-19 (TCRdb year 2020). Some background on the complete study: Collaborator samples came from the United States, Italy and Spain and covered acute and convalescent phases of COVID-19. The material from the prospective study consisted of cDNA or gDNA derived from T cells, B-cell-depleted T cells, or PBMCs. Deeply sampled blood TCRbeta repertoires from subjects exposed to, actively infected with, or recovered from COVID-19 were included in the dataset. A freely available public database, intended as a resource for researchers studying the immune response to SARS-CoV-2, is where the repertoires were released. Samples were obtained from the ongoing ImmuneRACE study (first 160 participants) and from roughly 1,300 subjects provided by 6 global collaborators. A de-identified subject ID, COVID-19 status, age in years and sex were almost always included in the sample metadata. Where available, HLA class I and class II types were obtained from metadata supplied by the sample provider rather than from assay-based typing. General findings and caveats noted by the study authors: How much clinical and demographic metadata was included differed by source and by participant, and the metadata was provided uncurated.

The immunoSEQ Assay, a bias-controlled multiplex PCR, was used to amplify TCRbeta CDR3 regions from genomic DNA. The authors' analysis ran thus. The number of nucleated cells in each sample was estimated from the amplification of reference gene primers within the assay. Sequence reads were collapsed and filtered to measure the absolute abundance of every unique TCRbeta CDR3 rearrangement. For each sample, productive Simpson clonality was calculated by taking the square root of Simpson's diversity index across productive rearrangements. TCRdb re-hosts the immuneACCESS table, in-frame sequences only. Its copies lack some clones; in the studies checked, an unresolved V gene accounts for under half of them, and the cause for the rest is not known. For V, J and clone size, that table is used; D and trimming come from the DNA. The sample yields some 33,000 clones; about 90% were counted once. The ten largest clones represent under 7% of the sample.

From the cysteine up to the phenylalanine, the CDR3 has a length of 17 residues. Only the CDR3 portion is preserved as DNA: 51 bases, with reading frame beginning at the first base. V loses 0 bases, J loses 0 bases, and the germline ends lie 12 bases apart. CDR1 LNHDA and CDR2 SQIVND are derived from the germline V gene (reference sequence). Collaborating institutions collected whole blood in K2EDTA tubes following their own protocols. Collaborator samples were shipped for TCRbeta analysis as frozen whole blood, isolated PBMCs, or DNA extracted from either sample type. Remarks on this clone: Its antigen remains unidentified. The input lacks base qualities; no much larger clone sits a single base away.

The origin of this receptor is a human donor in a cohort sampled during active COVID-19. The chain is made from TRBV19 and TRBJ2-1, with a weak D call of TRBD2 (6 bases match). The sequencing sample was made of peripheral blood. CDR3 protein: CASSIDLTGVSYNEQFF. The DNA sequence follows: TGTGCCAGTAGTATAGATCTAACGGGGGTCTCCTACAATGAGCAGTTCTTC.